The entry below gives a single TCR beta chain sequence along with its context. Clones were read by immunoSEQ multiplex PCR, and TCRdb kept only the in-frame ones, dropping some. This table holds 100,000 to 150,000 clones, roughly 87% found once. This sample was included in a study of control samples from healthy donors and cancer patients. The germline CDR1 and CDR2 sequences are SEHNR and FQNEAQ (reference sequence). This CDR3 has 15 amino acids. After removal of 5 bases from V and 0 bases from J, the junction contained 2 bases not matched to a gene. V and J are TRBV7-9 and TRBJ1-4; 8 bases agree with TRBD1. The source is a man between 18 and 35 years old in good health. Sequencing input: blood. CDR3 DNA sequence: TGTGCCAGCAGCATGACAGGGGCAACTAATGAAAAACTGTTTTTT. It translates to CASSMTGATNEKLFF.